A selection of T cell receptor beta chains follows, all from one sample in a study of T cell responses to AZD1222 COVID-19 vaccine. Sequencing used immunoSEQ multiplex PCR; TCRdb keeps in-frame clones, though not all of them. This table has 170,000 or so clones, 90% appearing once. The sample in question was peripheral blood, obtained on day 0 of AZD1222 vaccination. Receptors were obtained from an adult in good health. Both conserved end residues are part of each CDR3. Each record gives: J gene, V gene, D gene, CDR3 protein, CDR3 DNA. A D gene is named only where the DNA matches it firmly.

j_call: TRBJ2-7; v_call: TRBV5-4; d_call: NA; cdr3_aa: CASSLEGKSYEQYF; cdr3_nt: TGTGCCAGCAGCTTGGAGGGCAAATCCTACGAGCAGTACTTC
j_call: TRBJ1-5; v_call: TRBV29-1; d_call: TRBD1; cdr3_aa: CSVETGGNQPQHF; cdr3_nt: TGCAGCGTTGAAACAGGGGGGAATCAGCCCCAGCATTTT
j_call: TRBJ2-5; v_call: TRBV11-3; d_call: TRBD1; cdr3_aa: CASSPRTGGAETQYF; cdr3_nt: TGTGCCAGCAGCCCCAGGACAGGGGGCGCGGAGACCCAGTACTTC
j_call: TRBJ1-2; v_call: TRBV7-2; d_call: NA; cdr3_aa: CASSLGGGAGGYTF; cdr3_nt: TGTGCCAGCAGCCTTGGGGGGGGCGCCGGTGGCTACACCTTC
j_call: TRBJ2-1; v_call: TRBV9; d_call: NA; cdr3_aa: CASSVGGSYNEQFF; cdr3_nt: TGTGCCAGCAGCGTAGGGGGTTCCTACAATGAGCAGTTCTTC
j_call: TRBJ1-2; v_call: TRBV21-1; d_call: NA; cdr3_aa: CAALKGRPTYGYTF; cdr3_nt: TGTGCCGCTCTTAAAGGGCGGCCGACCTATGGCTACACCTTC
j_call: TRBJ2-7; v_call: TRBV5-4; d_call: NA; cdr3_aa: CASSAHPERAPYEQYF; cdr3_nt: TGTGCCAGCAGCGCCCACCCGGAGAGGGCCCCCTACGAGCAGTACTTC
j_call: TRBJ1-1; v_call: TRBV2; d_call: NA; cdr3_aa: CASVPPSNTEAFF; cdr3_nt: TGTGCCAGCGTACCTCCGTCGAACACTGAAGCTTTCTTT
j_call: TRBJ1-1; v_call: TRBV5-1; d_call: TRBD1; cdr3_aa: CASMRDRTMNTEAFF; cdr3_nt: TGCGCCAGCATGAGGGACAGGACAATGAACACTGAAGCTTTCTTT
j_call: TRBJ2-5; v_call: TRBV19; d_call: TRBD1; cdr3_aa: CASSWTGGQETQYF; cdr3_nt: TGTGCCAGTAGTTGGACAGGGGGGCAAGAGACCCAGTACTTC
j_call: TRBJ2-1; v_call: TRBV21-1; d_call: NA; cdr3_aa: CASSKGGSLSSYNEQFF; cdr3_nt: TGTGCCAGCAGCAAAGGGGGGAGCCTAAGCTCCTACAATGAGCAGTTCTTC
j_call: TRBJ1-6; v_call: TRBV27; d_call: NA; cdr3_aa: CASSLRTPNFNSPLHF; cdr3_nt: TGTGCCAGCAGCCTTAGGACCCCAAATTTTAATTCACCCCTCCACTTT
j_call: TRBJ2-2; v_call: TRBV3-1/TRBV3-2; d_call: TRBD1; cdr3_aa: CASSQDRQGATGELFF; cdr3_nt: TGTGCCAGCAGCCAGGACAGACAGGGGGCTACCGGGGAGCTGTTTTTT
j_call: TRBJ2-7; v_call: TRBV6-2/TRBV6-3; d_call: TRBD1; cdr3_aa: CASSWDRVGLEQYF; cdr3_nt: TGTGCCAGCAGTTGGGACAGGGTGGGACTCGAGCAGTACTTC
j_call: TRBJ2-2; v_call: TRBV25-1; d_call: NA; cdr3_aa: CASERTGELFF; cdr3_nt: TGTGCCAGCGAGAGAACCGGGGAGCTGTTTTTT
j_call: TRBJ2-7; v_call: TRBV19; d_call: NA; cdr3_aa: CASSIKVDRSYEQYF; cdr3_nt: TGTGCCAGTAGTATAAAAGTTGACAGGTCCTACGAGCAGTACTTC
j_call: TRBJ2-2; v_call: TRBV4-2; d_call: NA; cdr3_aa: CASSQERVGRTADTGELFF; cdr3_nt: TGTGCCAGCAGCCAAGAGAGGGTGGGTCGGACAGCGGACACCGGGGAGCTGTTTTTT
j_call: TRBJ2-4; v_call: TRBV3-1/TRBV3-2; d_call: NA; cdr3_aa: CASSQDSKNIQYF; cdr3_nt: TGTGCCAGCAGCCAAGACAGTAAAAACATTCAGTACTTC
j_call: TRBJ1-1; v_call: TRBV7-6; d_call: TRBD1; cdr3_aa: CASSPPPDRVQNTEAFF; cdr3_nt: TGTGCCAGCAGCCCCCCCCCGGACAGGGTCCAAAACACTGAAGCTTTCTTT
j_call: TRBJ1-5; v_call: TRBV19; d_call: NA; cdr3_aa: CASNLRAGGNQPQHF; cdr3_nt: TGTGCCAGTAATCTTCGGGCTGGGGGCAATCAGCCCCAGCATTTT
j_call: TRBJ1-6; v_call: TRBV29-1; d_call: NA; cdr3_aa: CSAGGYNSPLHF; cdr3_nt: TGCAGCGCCGGGGGCTATAATTCACCCCTCCACTTT